Below, 2 T cell receptor beta chains from the same sample are listed, as sequenced in a study of shared clonotypes between healthy human individuals. TCRdb's table, derived via immunoSEQ multiplex PCR, lists solely in-frame clones and lacks some. The sample contains more than 2,000,000 clones, more than 85% of which appear only once. Sequencing used naive CD4+ T cells from PBMCs. Subset specified: CD45RA+ positively selected. These receptors were obtained from a man between 18 and 35 years old in good health. Some clones in this sample may be carry-over from other donors' samples.

The chain recombines TRBV6-5 with TRBJ1-1; D call uncertain. The CDR3 is 11 amino acids. With 2 bases removed from V and 11 bases from J, the gap between germline ends came to 9 bases. Per germline, CDR1 MNHEY and CDR2 SVGAGI. The CDR3 spells CASSYGLTAFF. CDR3 sequence (DNA): TGTGCCAGCAGTTACGGGCTGACGGCTTTCTTT.

The sample holds one count of this clone. This chain joins TRBV10-3 and TRBJ2-7; a weak D match, TRBD2 (5 bases). Germline V gene lookup returns CDR1 ENHRY and CDR2 SYGVKD. CDR3 length: 12 amino acids. Between the trimmed V and J ends, which lost 8 bases and 7 bases, there was a span of 15 bases. The CDR3 region has the DNA TGTGCCATCTCATCTTCCTCGGGGGAGCAGTACTTC. Amino acid sequence: CAISSSSGEQYF.